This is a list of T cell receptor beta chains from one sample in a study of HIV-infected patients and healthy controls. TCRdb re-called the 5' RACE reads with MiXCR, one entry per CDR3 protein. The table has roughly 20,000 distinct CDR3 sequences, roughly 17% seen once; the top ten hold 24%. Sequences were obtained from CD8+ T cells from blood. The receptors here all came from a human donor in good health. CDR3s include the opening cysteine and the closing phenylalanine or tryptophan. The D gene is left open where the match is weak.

CASSYSPAAQHF	TRBV6-2/TRBV6-3	TRBJ1-5	-
CASRQGQGGSYGYTF	TRBV5-8	TRBJ1-2	TRBD1
CATLGLADTDTQYF	TRBV6-2/TRBV6-3	TRBJ2-3	TRBD2
CASSRTAGGSLEQYF	TRBV27	TRBJ2-7	-
CASTLTRGPLVEGELFF	TRBV7-9	TRBJ2-2	-
CASSPQGGNTEAFF	TRBV9	TRBJ1-1	TRBD1
CASSLQGDLNTGELFF	TRBV4-3	TRBJ2-2	TRBD1
CASTPNPVSSPLHF	TRBV12-3/TRBV12-4	TRBJ1-6	-
CASYHGTMNTEAFF	TRBV5-6	TRBJ1-1	-
CASPPHGLANTEAFF	TRBV12-3/TRBV12-4	TRBJ1-1	-
CASSQDGPEQYF	TRBV3-1	TRBJ2-7	-
CASSFPTSGGADEQFF	TRBV11-2	TRBJ2-1	TRBD2
CATSDQTGDETDTQYF	TRBV24-1	TRBJ2-3	TRBD1
CASSQGLAGATDTQYF	TRBV4-3	TRBJ2-3	TRBD2
CASTQTSSFSEQFF	TRBV2	TRBJ2-1	TRBD2
CASSLLPPAGDRETQYF	TRBV7-9	TRBJ2-5	TRBD2
CASSLGVSSYNEQFF	TRBV7-9	TRBJ2-1	-
CASSPREALRGSDSQETQYF	TRBV28	TRBJ2-5	-
CAISDGQKAQYF	TRBV10-3	TRBJ2-5	-
CASSLGSNYEQYF	TRBV27	TRBJ2-7	-
CASSLLAGTYEQYF	TRBV12-3/TRBV12-4	TRBJ2-7	TRBD2
CASSYTVVRNEQFF	TRBV6-5	TRBJ2-1	-
CASSKVPPQRGNTEAFF	TRBV21-1	TRBJ1-1	-
CASSFGRTYEQYF	TRBV5-1	TRBJ2-7	-
CASSYPRDYTFYNEQFF	TRBV6-2/TRBV6-3	TRBJ2-1	TRBD2
CASSSPRGQGGIQYF	TRBV6-2/TRBV6-3	TRBJ2-4	-
CASSPTTRPGTQYF	TRBV5-6	TRBJ2-5	-
CASSLGIRGVTGLNEKLFF	TRBV7-9	TRBJ1-4	TRBD1
CASKPGWGFNTDTQYF	TRBV12-3/TRBV12-4	TRBJ2-3	-
CASSFPGTYEQYF	TRBV7-9	TRBJ2-7	-
CASSLGLQGKETQYF	TRBV11-2	TRBJ2-5	-
CASSPKGGLAGVSSYEQYF	TRBV4-2	TRBJ2-7	TRBD2
CASSSPGLEGYNEQFF	TRBV5-4	TRBJ2-1	TRBD2
CSARAGTLSSPAGGYEQFF	TRBV20-1	TRBJ2-1	TRBD2
CASSIFTSGSTDTQYF	TRBV5-1	TRBJ2-3	TRBD2
CASSYLFGRENSGNTIYF	TRBV6-5	TRBJ1-3	-
CASSFQGADTQYF	TRBV12-3/TRBV12-4	TRBJ2-3	TRBD1
CASATSPGQGTSGNQPQHF	TRBV12-5	TRBJ1-5	TRBD1
CASSYHRDHQPQHF	TRBV6-2/TRBV6-3	TRBJ1-5	-
CASSLGLAGNEQFF	TRBV13	TRBJ2-1	-
CASSEVSANTEAFF	TRBV2	TRBJ1-1	-
CASSSSWSADTQYF	TRBV7-3	TRBJ2-3	-
CASSDVPGQLYEQYF	TRBV7-2	TRBJ2-7	-
CAIRGTSSYEQYF	TRBV10-3	TRBJ2-7	TRBD2
CASSSFKRGYEQFF	TRBV5-6	TRBJ2-1	-
CASSQDAGSFYNEQFF	TRBV3-1	TRBJ2-1	-
CASSISTYVIPEAFF	TRBV19	TRBJ1-1	-
CSARGGASNYGYTF	TRBV20-1	TRBJ1-2	-
CASSSTPLPGELFF	TRBV11-3	TRBJ2-2	-
CSVGQGLREQYF	TRBV20-1	TRBJ2-7	-
CASSSPGNEQYF	TRBV7-9	TRBJ2-7	-
CASSLSPDPAYEQYF	TRBV12-3/TRBV12-4	TRBJ2-7	-
CASSYSRVAGGETQYF	TRBV6-6	TRBJ2-5	TRBD2
CASRLAWPPGTSRQNEQFF	TRBV12-2	TRBJ2-1	-
CASSILPPPSTDTQYF	TRBV19	TRBJ2-3	-
CASSLITNTEAFF	TRBV7-8	TRBJ1-1	-
CASSWGQGSGANVLTF	TRBV12-3/TRBV12-4	TRBJ2-6	TRBD1
CSASGIGDNEQFF	TRBV20-1	TRBJ2-1	-
CASSLGLATTDTQYF	TRBV7-8	TRBJ2-3	-
CASSHFIADPYNEQFF	TRBV19	TRBJ2-1	-